One and the same sample provided the 20 T cell receptor beta chains below, sequenced in a study of blood T cells in healthy people across ages. Together with a sample-barcoded 5' primer, a J-beta primer mix was included in a second PCR lasting about 7 to 12 cycles. Using its own MiXCR run on the 5' RACE reads, TCRdb lists one record per CDR3 protein. The sample lists 1.6 million or so distinct CDR3 sequences; 30% to 40% were seen once. The sequencing input was blood. The receptors shown here come from a young woman in good health.

This clonotype has only a few counts. The chain carries TRBV9 and TRBJ1-2; no definite D call. Germline V gene sequence: CDR1 SGDLS, CDR2 YYNGEE. The ends were cut back, 3 bases at V and 13 bases at J, with 7 bases in the middle. The length of the CDR3 is 9 residues. The CDR3 is CASSDPGTF. The DNA for the CDR3 is TGTGCCAGCAGCGATCCGGGCACCTTC.

The chain combines TRBV9 with TRBJ2-4; D is uncertain. Germline CDR1 is SGDLS and CDR2 is YYNGEE. The CDR3 loop spans 14 amino acids. Trimming cost V 3 bases and J 8 bases, with 15 bases left between them. DNA for the CDR3: TGTGCCAGCAGCGCTGGGGTATCCCATGACATTCAGTACTTC. Protein: CASSAGVSHDIQYF.

This clonotype was counted a few times. This chain links TRBV20-1 with TRBJ2-3, with D tentatively TRBD2 (5 bases). V lost 0 bases to trimming and J lost 8 bases, with 21 bases between them. This CDR3 is built from 16 residues. CDR1 and CDR2 from the germline V gene are DFQATT and SNEGSKA (reference sequence). CDR3 DNA sequence: TGCAGTGCTAGAGATGCGGGCGGTGCGCCTTATGGTACGCAGTATTTT. It specifies CSARDAGGAPYGTQYF.

V and J are TRBV9 and TRBJ1-2; possible D gene TRBD1, 5 bases. Per germline, CDR1 SGDLS and CDR2 YYNGEE. The CDR3 is made up of 16 amino acids. The germline V and J ends were trimmed by 0 bases and 8 bases, with 20 bases remaining between them. The CDR3 sequence: CASSVARVGRDGGYTF. DNA of the CDR3: TGTGCCAGCAGCGTAGCCAGAGTCGGCAGGGACGGGGGCTACACCTTC.

The V gene is TRBV29-1, the J gene TRBJ2-5; D may be TRBD1 (6 bases). V was cut by 6 bases and J by 2 bases, with 13 bases left in between. The CDR3 totals 13 residues. In germline, CDR1 is SQVTM, CDR2 ANQGSEA. The CDR3 DNA reads TGCAGCGTCTATGACAGGATTCAAGAGACCCAGTACTTC. Amino acids: CSVYDRIQETQYF.

The rearrangement joins TRBV9 to TRBJ2-3; 11 bases fit TRBD2. CDR3 size: 17 residues. Germline loops: CDR1 SGDLS, CDR2 YYNGEE. V lost 4 bases and J lost 0; bases outside the gene matches: 7. CDR3 protein: CASSPVTSGTSTDTQYF. The CDR3 DNA follows: TGTGCCAGCAGCCCAGTGACTAGCGGGACAAGCACAGATACGCAGTATTTT. The variable domain in full, completed from reference TRBV9 and TRBJ2-3, reads DSGVTQTPKHLITATGQRVTLRCSPRSGDLSVYWYQQSLDQGLQFLIQYYNGEERAKGNILERFSAQQFPDLHSELNLSSLELGDSALYFCASSPVTSGTSTDTQYFGPGTRLTVL.

V usage is TRBV21-1 and J usage is TRBJ2-7. TRBV21-1 is deemed a pseudogene. The CDR3 length is 13 residues. For the CDR3, the DNA is TGTGCCAGCACCAGGACGCGTACCTACGAGCAGTACTTC. As protein: CASTRTRTYEQYF.

Note on this clonotype: Likely a read error: the CDR3 ends without its conserved phenylalanine or tryptophan. This chain connects TRBV9 to TRBJ2-2; D is undetermined. V shed 0 bases and J shed 7 bases, with 4 bases lying between them. This CDR3 is 12 amino acids long. Per the germline V gene, CDR1 is SGDLS and CDR2 is YYNGEE. The CDR3 DNA reads TGTGCCAGCAGCGTAGTGGTCGGGGAGCTGTTTGTT. It yields the protein CASSVVVGELFV.

This clonotype was counted only a few times. J is TRBJ1-5 and V is TRBV20-1; D unresolved. Trimming stripped 3 bases from V and 3 bases from J, with 15 bases between. CDR3 length: 15 residues. CDR1 is DFQATT and CDR2 is SNEGSKA in the germline V gene (reference sequence). The CDR3 region has the DNA TGCAGTGCTAGGGACCCTGGGCAACTCAATCAGCCCCAGCATTTT. It is translated as CSARDPGQLNQPQHF.

This chain links TRBV20-1 with TRBJ2-3, with no clear D. This CDR3 has 15 residues. Trimming removed 0 bases from V and 5 bases from J, with 15 bases in between. CDR1 is DFQATT, CDR2 SNEGSKA, per germline (reference sequence). CDR3 amino acids: CSARDNARVQDTQYF. The CDR3, as DNA: TGCAGTGCTAGAGATAATGCCCGGGTTCAAGATACGCAGTATTTT.

Comment on this clonotype: A read error may explain this, as a much larger clone is one base away. This sequence joins TRBV29-1 and TRBJ2-3; D remains ambiguous. This CDR3 has 13 residues. The germline gives CDR1 SQVTM, CDR2 ANQGSEA. Between the trimmed V and J ends, which lost 0 bases and 6 bases, there was a span of 10 bases. Here the CDR3 DNA reads TGCAGCGTTGAAGAGGCCCACCCGGATACGCAGTATTTT. This sequence encodes CSVEEAHPDTQYF.

J is TRBJ2-7 and V is TRBV6-1; maybe TRBD1 (6 bases). The V end was cut by 1 base, the J end by 5 bases, with 12 bases between. CDR3 length: 14 amino acids. The germline CDR1 and CDR2 sequences are MNHNS and SASEGT. Here the CDR3 DNA reads TGTGCCAGCAGTGAAGTTCAGGGGCTCAACGAGCAGTACTTC. Protein: CASSEVQGLNEQYF.

The CDR3 reads CASSREVPPTQYF. DNA for the CDR3: TGTGCCAGCAGCCGAGAGGTGCCCCCTACGCAGTATTTT. The chain recombines TRBV14 with TRBJ2-3; D gene uncertain. The CDR3 length is 13 residues. CDR1 is SGHDN, CDR2 FVKESK, per germline. Deletions cut 4 bases from V and 8 bases from J, with 13 bases between.

This clonotype was seen more than once but under ten times. V gene TRBV10-3 combines with J gene TRBJ2-5, with TRBD2 identical over 11 bases. Trimming at V came to 0 bases and at J to 5 bases, leaving 14 bases not matched to a gene. The CDR3 runs to 19 residues. In germline, CDR1 is ENHRY, CDR2 SYGVKD. CDR3: CAISESKISGGAYVETQYF. The CDR3 region has the DNA TGTGCCATCAGTGAGTCGAAAATTAGCGGGGGGGCCTATGTGGAGACCCAGTACTTC.

This clonotype was seen a handful of times. This chain uses TRBV7-9 with TRBJ2-3, with unresolved D. CDR3 length equals 13 residues. V gave up 6 bases and J gave up 2 bases, with 9 bases separating them. CDR1 and CDR2 (germline): SEHNR, FQNEAQ (reference sequence). The DNA for the CDR3 is TGTGCCAGCAGGGTGGGGAACACAGATACGCAGTATTTT. It codes for CASRVGNTDTQYF.

The chain uses TRBV10-3 and TRBJ1-6, with D unclear. With 7 bases removed from V and 5 bases from J, the gap between germline ends came to 9 bases. Germline CDR1 reads ENHRY; CDR2 reads SYGVKD. This CDR3 comprises 13 residues. The CDR3 sequence: CAINIGDNSPLHF. CDR3 nucleotide sequence: TGTGCCATCAACATAGGAGATAATTCACCCCTCCACTTT.

The chain joins TRBV20-1 to TRBJ2-5; TRBD2 agrees at 7 bases. Germline V lookup: CDR1 DFQATT, CDR2 SNEGSKA (reference sequence). Unmatched junction bases numbered 10, after V lost 0 bases and J lost 3 bases. The CDR3 consists of 16 residues. The CDR3 here is CSARDGASGGEETQYF. DNA of the CDR3: TGCAGTGCTAGAGATGGGGCTAGTGGGGGGGAAGAGACCCAGTACTTC.

The chain couples TRBV19 to TRBJ1-5, with D tentatively TRBD1 (5 bases). The CDR3 runs to 14 residues. The V and J ends lost 3 bases and 5 bases respectively, with 11 bases between them. Germline V lookup: CDR1 LNHDA, CDR2 SQIVND (reference sequence). CDR3 nucleotides: TGTGCCAGTAGTATTTGGGACGAGGATCAGCCCCAGCATTTT. It specifies CASSIWDEDQPQHF.

DNA for the CDR3: TGCAGCGTTGAAAGCAGGGAAGCTTTCTTT. This translates into CSVESREAFF. The chain links TRBV29-1 to TRBJ1-1; D is unclear. The CDR3 is made up of 10 amino acids. V lost 2 bases and J lost 8, with 6 bases in between. Looked up from germline, CDR1 is SQVTM and CDR2 is ANQGSEA.

The CDR3 reads CASSGTGGLSYEQYF. CDR3 DNA: TGTGCCAGCAGCGGGACAGGGGGCCTCTCCTACGAGCAGTACTTC. This sequence joins TRBV6-1 and TRBJ2-7; 12 bases align to TRBD1. CDR3 length: 15 residues. Trimming took 6 bases from V and 0 from J; bases not matched to a gene: 3. The germline V gene has CDR1 MNHNS and CDR2 SASEGT.